The 23 T cell receptor beta chains below were found in one sample sequenced in a study of blood T cell repertoires in COVID-19. Assay used: immunoSEQ multiplex PCR; TCRdb lists only in-frame clones, some missing. The sample lists some 64,000 clones, around nine tenths seen once, with roughly 4% in the top ten. The sample was peripheral blood. These receptors came from a man between 70 and 80 years old with acute or convalescent COVID-19.

The chain carries TRBV10-3 and TRBJ2-1, with D uncertain. Trimming pared 5 bases from V and 5 bases from J, leaving 10 bases between. Germline CDR1 reads ENHRY; CDR2 reads SYGVKD. The length of the CDR3 is 13 residues. CDR3 loop: CAISPPGNNEQFF. Here the CDR3 DNA reads TGTGCCATCAGTCCCCCAGGAAACAATGAGCAGTTCTTC.

The rearrangement links TRBV11-2 to TRBJ1-2; D perhaps matches TRBD1 (6 bases). The CDR3 sequence is 14 residues long. V dropped 5 bases and J dropped 4 bases, with 14 bases sitting between them. CDR1 and CDR2 (germline): SGHAT, FQNNGV. As DNA, the CDR3 is TGTGCCAGCAGCCCCGGGACACTTTCCTATGGCTACACCTTC. Translating it yields CASSPGTLSYGYTF.

This rearrangement joins TRBV11-2 to TRBJ1-4, with D perhaps TRBD1 (5 bases). From germline, CDR1 is SGHAT and CDR2 FQNNGV. The CDR3 is 13 amino acids. Trimming pared 0 bases from V and 7 bases from J, leaving 6 bases between. CDR3 loop: CASSLDQGEKLFF. As DNA, the CDR3 is TGTGCCAGCAGCTTAGATCAGGGTGAAAAACTGTTTTTT.

This rearrangement joins TRBV27 to TRBJ1-5; TRBD1 agrees at 7 bases. Per the germline V gene, CDR1 is MNHEY and CDR2 is SMNVEV (reference sequence). This CDR3 has 15 residues. Trimming removed 5 bases from V and 2 bases from J; junction bases left unmatched: 6. The CDR3 coding sequence is TGTGCCAGCAGTCCCTACAGGGGTCGCAATCAGCCCCAGCATTTT. It encodes CASSPYRGRNQPQHF.

The chain has TRBV15 and TRBJ2-7; TRBD1 is a possible D gene (6 bases). Germline V gives CDR1 LNHNV, CDR2 YYDKDF (reference sequence). This CDR3 comprises 14 residues. Trimming removed 3 bases at V and 2 bases at J, with 11 bases between. The CDR3 DNA follows: TGTGCCACCAGCAGCTATCAGGGGACCTACGAGCAGTACTTC. It is translated as CATSSYQGTYEQYF.

This clone was recorded once. The chain couples TRBV6-5 to TRBJ2-7, with 13 positions matching TRBD2. J lost 5 bases, V lost 5 bases, and 6 bases had no gene match. The germline gives CDR1 MNHEY, CDR2 SVGAGI. This CDR3 has 15 residues. CDR3 amino acids: CASSRTSGGRNEQYF. In nucleotides, the CDR3 is TGTGCCAGCAGTAGGACTAGCGGGGGTAGGAACGAGCAGTACTTC.

This chain links TRBV2 with TRBJ2-3, with TRBD1 as a possible D gene (5 bases). Germline V lookup: CDR1 SNHLY, CDR2 FYNNEI. The ends were cut back, 3 bases at V and 3 bases at J, with 13 bases in the middle. The CDR3 spans 15 residues. The CDR3 DNA is TGTGCCAGCAGTGACCAGGGCGCACGGACAGATACGCAGTATTTT. It is translated as CASSDQGARTDTQYF.

This clone was seen a handful of times. The CDR3 region has the DNA TGCAGCGCCCGCGAGGGTCCGGGACTCTACAATGAGCAGTTCTTC. Its protein is CSAREGPGLYNEQFF. This chain joins TRBV29-1 and TRBJ2-1; D is possibly TRBD2 (6 bases). The germline CDR1 and CDR2 sequences are SQVTM and ANQGSEA. Trimming took 7 bases from V and 3 from J, leaving 19 bases between them. The CDR3 sequence is 15 residues long.

The chain carries TRBV7-3 and TRBJ2-2; D is possibly TRBD1 (5 bases). With 2 bases removed from V and 2 bases from J, the gap between germline ends came to 6 bases. Germline assignment: CDR1 SGHTA and CDR2 FQGTGA. This CDR3 spans 14 amino acids. The CDR3 reads CASSLDSNTGELFF. In DNA, the CDR3 is TGTGCCAGCAGCTTAGACAGCAACACCGGGGAGCTGTTTTTT. Based on the CDR3 plus reference TRBV7-3 and TRBJ2-2, the full variable domain is GAGVSQTPSNKVTEKGKYVELRCDPISGHTALYWYRQSLGQGPEFLIYFQGTGAADDSGLPNDRFFAVRPEGSVSTLKIQRTERGDSAVYLCASSLDSNTGELFFGEGSRLTVL.

The chain recombines TRBV9 with TRBJ2-2; D may be TRBD2 (6 bases). CDR3 length: 15 amino acids. Germline V gene lookup returns CDR1 SGDLS and CDR2 YYNGEE. Between the trimmed V and J ends, which lost 4 bases and 5 bases, there was a span of 15 bases. In DNA form, the CDR3 reads TGTGCCAGCAGCCCAAGGCGGGGTGCAACCGGGGAGCTGTTTTTT. This codes for CASSPRRGATGELFF.

The V and J genes are TRBV29-1 and TRBJ2-2; 7 positions agree with TRBD1. V shed 7 bases and J 3 bases; nucleotides not matched to a gene: 5. Germline assignment: CDR1 SQVTM and CDR2 ANQGSEA. This CDR3 spans 13 amino acids. CDR3 sequence: CSGGQGDTGELFF. The DNA for the CDR3 is TGCAGCGGGGGGCAGGGGGACACCGGGGAGCTGTTTTTT.

This chain links TRBV5-6 with TRBJ2-2; D gene ambiguous. Germline lookup yields CDR1 SGHDT and CDR2 YYEEEE. Deletions cut 0 bases from V and 2 bases from J, with 11 bases between. This CDR3 region has 16 residues. The DNA for the CDR3 is TGTGCCAGCAGCTTGGTTGGTCAACTAAACACCGGGGAGCTGTTTTTT. This translates into CASSLVGQLNTGELFF.

The chain uses TRBV29-1 and TRBJ1-5, with 9 bases fitting TRBD1. The germline gives CDR1 SQVTM, CDR2 ANQGSEA. The CDR3 runs 13 residues. Unmatched junction bases numbered 2, after V lost 5 bases and J lost 3 bases. CDR3 residues: CSVTGGINQPQHF. The CDR3 DNA is TGCAGCGTTACAGGGGGCATCAATCAGCCCCAGCATTTT.

V usage is TRBV5-1 and J usage is TRBJ2-7, with TRBD1 identical over 7 bases. Germline V gene data show CDR1 as SGHRS and CDR2 as YFSETQ. This CDR3 contains 14 residues. V shed 0 bases, J shed 4 bases, and the junction held 4 bases outside the gene matches. Here the CDR3 DNA reads TGCGCCAGCAGCTTGGGTGACAGGGTTTACGAGCAGTACTTC. Its protein product is CASSLGDRVYEQYF.

This rearrangement joins TRBV5-6 to TRBJ2-7; D remains unclear. The CDR3 has 14 amino acids. The germline V and J ends were trimmed by 0 bases and 1 base, with 8 bases remaining between them. Germline-derived CDR1 and CDR2 are SGHDT and YYEEEE. In DNA, the CDR3 is TGTGCCAGCAGCTTGGCCCGCGGTTCCTACGAGCAGTACTTC. It is translated as CASSLARGSYEQYF.

This chain links TRBV23-1 with TRBJ1-4, with D uncertain. TRBV23-1 is marked as an open reading frame, function uncertain. The CDR3 totals 13 residues. Between the trimmed V and J ends, which lost 2 bases and 16 bases, there was a span of 17 bases. This CDR3 is CASSQPHGQPGFF. For the CDR3, the DNA is TGCGCCAGCAGTCAACCCCATGGTCAACCGGGGTTTTTT.

The chain is built from TRBV10-3 and TRBJ2-5, with TRBD2 identical over 9 bases. The germline V gene has CDR1 ENHRY and CDR2 SYGVKD. This CDR3 comprises 14 residues. J lost 5 bases, V lost 8 bases, and 9 bases had no gene match. CDR3 sequence reads: CAISGLAGWETQYF. CDR3 sequence (DNA): TGTGCCATCTCCGGCCTAGCGGGGTGGGAGACCCAGTACTTC.

This chain connects TRBV12-3 or TRBV12-4 to TRBJ2-7; TRBD1 matches at 9 bases. V trimming: 4 bases; J trimming: 6 bases; junction bases outside the gene matches: 4. CDR3 length equals 13 residues. The DNA for the CDR3 is TGTGCCAGCAGTTCGGGACAGGGCGGCGAGCAGTACTTC. Amino acids: CASSSGQGGEQYF.

V gene TRBV19 combines with J gene TRBJ2-1; TRBD1 matches 7 bases. The CDR3 length is 16 residues. The germline gives CDR1 LNHDA, CDR2 SQIVND (reference sequence). V shed 5 bases, J shed 9 bases, and the junction held 16 bases outside the gene matches. In DNA form, the CDR3 reads TGTGCCAGTAGTGCCCTTCTGGGACAGCTCTGGGGTGAGCAGTTCTTC. It encodes CASSALLGQLWGEQFF.

The chain carries TRBV7-2 and TRBJ1-2; D is ambiguous. Germline-derived CDR1 and CDR2 are SGHTA and FQGNSA. V was pared by 5 bases and J by 1 base, with 14 bases between. The CDR3 spans 15 residues. In nucleotides, the CDR3 is TGTGCCAGCAGCCCTAGGGTGAGCGGTAACTATGGCTACACCTTC. It encodes CASSPRVSGNYGYTF. Full variable domain (missing parts from reference TRBV7-2 and TRBJ1-2): GAGVSQSPSNKVTEKGKDVELRCDPISGHTALYWYRQSLGQGLEFLIYFQGNSAPDKSGLPSDRFSAERTGGSVSTLTIQRTQQEDSAVYLCASSPRVSGNYGYTFGSGTRLTVV.

V gene TRBV14 combines with J gene TRBJ2-3; D not certain. Germline loops: CDR1 SGHDN, CDR2 FVKESK. V was cut by 4 bases and J by 1 base, with 6 bases left in between. The CDR3 covers 13 residues. CDR3 protein: CASSLLGTDTQYF. CDR3 in DNA: TGTGCCAGCAGCCTTCTTGGCACAGATACGCAGTATTTT.

This chain uses TRBV7-9 with TRBJ1-1; D possibly corresponds to TRBD1 (6 bases). The V and J ends lost 5 bases and 5 bases respectively, with 15 bases between them. Germline V lookup: CDR1 SEHNR, CDR2 FQNEAQ (reference sequence). The CDR3 runs to 14 residues. The DNA of the CDR3 is TGTGCCAGCAGCCAACAGGGCGGAGATACTGAAGCTTTCTTT. Translating it yields CASSQQGGDTEAFF.

The V and J genes are TRBV5-6 and TRBJ1-5, with 7 bases that match TRBD1. J was trimmed by 4 bases and V by 0 bases; bases with no gene match: 4. The CDR3 consists of 15 residues. CDR1 is SGHDT and CDR2 is YYEEEE in the germline V gene. The CDR3 DNA follows: TGTGCCAGCAGCTTGGCAGGGGGGTCAAATCAGCCCCAGCATTTT. Translating gives CASSLAGGSNQPQHF.